Following are 18 T cell receptor beta chains from one sample sequenced in a study of blood T cell repertoires in COVID-19. Profiling relied on immunoSEQ multiplex PCR, and the TCRdb table lists in-frame clones only, not all of them. The sample contains around 170,000 clones, around 84% of which appear only once. Sequences were obtained from peripheral blood. These receptors were obtained from a man younger than 45 with active or convalescent COVID-19.

This chain joins TRBV10-2 and TRBJ1-2; unclear D gene. With 8 bases removed from V and 1 base from J, the gap between germline ends came to 11 bases. Germline-derived CDR1 and CDR2 are WSHSY and SAAADI. The CDR3 covers 13 residues. CDR3 sequence reads: CASSEILNYGYTF. In DNA form, the CDR3 reads TGCGCCAGCTCCGAGATCCTTAACTATGGCTACACCTTC.

V gene TRBV19 combines with J gene TRBJ2-1, with 9 bases matching TRBD2. CDR3 length: 14 amino acids. CDR1 LNHDA and CDR2 SQIVND come from the germline V gene (reference sequence). After removal of 5 bases from V and 8 bases from J, the junction contained 7 bases not matched to a gene. The CDR3 is CASSSGGRGYEQFF. In nucleotides, the CDR3 is TGTGCCAGTAGTTCGGGCGGGAGGGGGTATGAGCAGTTCTTC.

This clone appeared a single time. This chain joins TRBV9 and TRBJ2-2; no firm D call. The germline V gene encodes CDR1 SGDLS and CDR2 YYNGEE. The CDR3 is 14 residues long. The ends were cut back, 0 bases at V and 4 bases at J, with 7 bases in the middle. In nucleotides, the CDR3 is TGTGCCAGCAGCGTAGGCCACTTCACCGGGGAGCTGTTTTTT. Its translation: CASSVGHFTGELFF.

The rearrangement joins TRBV29-1 to TRBJ2-2; no reliable D call. The germline V gene encodes CDR1 SQVTM and CDR2 ANQGSEA. V lost 4 bases and J 1 base, leaving 7 bases between the germline ends. The CDR3 consists of 13 residues. CDR3 sequence reads: CSVAAGNTGELFF. The CDR3 DNA sequence: TGCAGCGTTGCGGCAGGGAACACCGGGGAGCTGTTTTTT.

This rearrangement joins TRBV28 to TRBJ1-1; 8 bases are a match to TRBD1. Losses at the gene ends were 8 bases for V and 6 bases for J; bases not matched to a gene: 14. Germline V gene data show CDR1 as MDHEN and CDR2 as SYDVKM. The CDR3 is 15 residues long. CDR3 loop: CASRREQGAAAEAFF. CDR3 coding DNA: TGTGCCAGCCGGCGGGAGCAGGGGGCTGCCGCTGAAGCTTTCTTT.

The rearrangement uses TRBV6-2 or TRBV6-3 and TRBJ2-7, with a possible D match to TRBD1 (5 bases). The germline V and J ends were trimmed by 2 bases and 4 bases, with 9 bases remaining between them. The germline CDR1 and CDR2 sequences are MNHEY and SVGEGT. The CDR3 spans 13 residues. CDR3 in amino acids: CASSYRGWYEQYF. The CDR3 DNA follows: TGTGCCAGCAGTTACAGGGGATGGTACGAGCAGTACTTC.

The chain is built from TRBV6-6 and TRBJ1-4, with TRBD1 matching over 8 bases. The V gene end was trimmed by 6 bases and the J gene end by 8 bases; junction bases not matched to a gene: 8. Germline loops: CDR1 MNHNY, CDR2 SVGAGI (reference sequence). The CDR3 loop spans 14 amino acids. In nucleotides, the CDR3 is TGTGCCAGCAGCCCACAGGGGGATAAGGAAAAACTGTTTTTT. It encodes CASSPQGDKEKLFF.

The J gene is TRBJ1-6, the V gene TRBV19, with D perhaps TRBD1 (5 bases). The CDR3 runs to 15 residues. V lost 5 bases to trimming and J lost 7 bases, with 15 bases between them. Germline CDR1 is LNHDA and CDR2 is SQIVND (reference sequence). The CDR3, as DNA: TGTGCCAGTAGTCCCTTGACAGTAGGGAATTCACCCCTCCACTTT. Its translation: CASSPLTVGNSPLHF.

The V call is TRBV28, the J call TRBJ1-6; D may be TRBD1 (6 bases). This CDR3 comprises 15 residues. V lost 5 bases and J lost 5, with 13 bases in between. Germline loops: CDR1 MDHEN, CDR2 SYDVKM. Here the CDR3 DNA reads TGTGCCAGCAGTCCTGGACAGTTAGATAATTCACCCCTCCACTTT. This translates into CASSPGQLDNSPLHF.

V and J are TRBV6-5 and TRBJ2-1, with 8 bases matching TRBD1. The CDR3 is 15 amino acids. Germline CDR1 is MNHEY and CDR2 is SVGAGI. V lost 5 bases to trimming and J lost 4 bases; unmatched junction nucleotides: 7. The CDR3 coding sequence is TGTGCCAGCAGTCCCGGGCAGGGGGCATACAATGAGCAGTTCTTC. Translation gives CASSPGQGAYNEQFF.

The chain employs TRBV19 and TRBJ1-6, with unresolved D. Germline lookup yields CDR1 LNHDA and CDR2 SQIVND (reference sequence). Trimming took off 6 bases at V and 6 bases at J, with 12 bases between the two ends. The CDR3 length is 14 residues. CDR3 sequence reads: CASRIGGGNSPLHF. In DNA form, the CDR3 reads TGTGCCAGTAGAATCGGTGGAGGTAATTCACCCCTCCACTTT. The whole variable domain, remainder taken from reference TRBV19 and TRBJ1-6, is DGGITQSPKYLFRKEGQNVTLSCEQNLNHDAMYWYRQDPGQGLRLIYYSQIVNDFQKGDIAEGYSVSREKKESFPLTVTSAQKNPTAFYLCASRIGGGNSPLHFGNGTRLTVT.

The chain couples TRBV5-4 to TRBJ2-3; 10 nucleotides agree with TRBD1. CDR1 SGHNT and CDR2 YYREEE come from the germline V gene (reference sequence). Trimming removed 3 bases from V and 4 bases from J; junction bases left unmatched: 5. The CDR3 spans 15 residues. This CDR3 is CASSSPGQGPDTQYF. The CDR3 nucleotides read TGTGCCAGCAGCTCCCCGGGACAGGGGCCAGATACGCAGTATTTT.

The gene calls are TRBV7-2 and TRBJ1-1; no definite D call. The V end was cut by 4 bases, the J end by 0 bases, with 9 bases between. The CDR3 extends over 14 amino acids. Germline CDR1 is SGHTA and CDR2 is FQGNSA. The CDR3 protein is CASSSHPMNTEAFF. The CDR3 DNA reads as TGTGCCAGCAGCTCCCACCCTATGAACACTGAAGCTTTCTTT.

The chain employs TRBV7-9 and TRBJ2-1; 8 bases are shared with TRBD2. Germline lookup yields CDR1 SEHNR and CDR2 FQNEAQ (reference sequence). The CDR3 runs 16 residues. With 2 bases clipped from V and 6 bases from J, the junction kept 9 bases outside the gene matches. The CDR3 DNA reads TGTGCCAGCAGCTTAATCAGGCCGGGGGGGCCCAATGAGCAGTTCTTC. Translation: CASSLIRPGGPNEQFF.

The rearrangement uses TRBV13 and TRBJ1-1; 7 bases line up with TRBD1. Germline V gives CDR1 PRHDT, CDR2 FYEKMQ (reference sequence). J lost 11 bases, V lost 5 bases, and 8 bases had no gene match. CDR3 size: 12 residues. Here the CDR3 reads CASSPTGSAAFF. The DNA for the CDR3 is TGTGCCAGCAGCCCGACAGGGTCGGCGGCTTTCTTT.

The chain carries TRBV6-5 and TRBJ2-3, with 7 bases lining up with TRBD2. V gave up 2 bases and J gave up 1 base; unmatched junction bases: 3. The CDR3 covers 15 residues. CDR1 is MNHEY and CDR2 is SVGAGI in the germline V gene. CDR3 sequence (DNA): TGTGCCAGCAGTTACGTGGCGGGGGGCACAGATACGCAGTATTTT. This codes for CASSYVAGGTDTQYF.

The chain is built from TRBV15 and TRBJ2-3, with 10 bases matching TRBD2. This CDR3 spans 17 amino acids. V gave up 1 base and J gave up 5 bases; unmatched junction bases: 9. CDR1 LNHNV and CDR2 YYDKDF come from the germline V gene (reference sequence). In nucleotides, the CDR3 is TGTGCCACCAGCAGAGCAGTCAGGCTAGCGGGAGAAGATACGCAGTATTTT. This translates into CATSRAVRLAGEDTQYF.

The rearrangement links TRBV27 to TRBJ2-2, with D uncertain. V lost 2 bases and J lost 1, with 5 bases in between. Germline V gives CDR1 MNHEY, CDR2 SMNVEV (reference sequence). The CDR3 is 14 amino acids. The CDR3, as DNA: TGTGCCAGCAGTTTAACGGTGAACACCGGGGAGCTGTTTTTT. The encoded protein is CASSLTVNTGELFF.